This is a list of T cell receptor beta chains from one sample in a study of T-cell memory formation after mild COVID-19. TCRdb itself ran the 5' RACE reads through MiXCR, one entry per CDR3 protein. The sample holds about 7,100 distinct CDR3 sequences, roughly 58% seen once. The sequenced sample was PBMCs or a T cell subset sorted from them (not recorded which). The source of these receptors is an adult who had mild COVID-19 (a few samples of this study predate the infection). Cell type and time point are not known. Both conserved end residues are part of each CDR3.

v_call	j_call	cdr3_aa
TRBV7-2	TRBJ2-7	CASVQGAYEQYF
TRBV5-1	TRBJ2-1	CASSLITEQFF
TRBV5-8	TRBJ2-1	CASSLRLAGGSSYNEQFF
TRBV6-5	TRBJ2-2	CASSSSGGARGELFF
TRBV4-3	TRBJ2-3	CASSQDQEAEGTQYF
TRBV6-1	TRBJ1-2	CASSEVFQGLNYGYTF
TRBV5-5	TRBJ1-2	CASRQTVSGGYTF
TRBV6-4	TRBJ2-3	CASSVAGGTDTQYF
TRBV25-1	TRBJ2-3	CASGAGGRDTQYF
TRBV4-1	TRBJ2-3	CASSQPAADTQYF
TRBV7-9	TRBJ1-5	CASSNGPSTSNQPQHF
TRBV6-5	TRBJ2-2	CASSYSILSTGELFF
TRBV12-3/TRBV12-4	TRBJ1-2	CASRAGQYGYTF
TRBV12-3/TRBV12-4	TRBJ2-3	CASSFGAADTQYF
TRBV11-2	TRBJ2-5	CASSLSQVETQYF
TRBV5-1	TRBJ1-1	CASSENQGEAFF
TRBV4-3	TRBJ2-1	CASSRGDEQFF
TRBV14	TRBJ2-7	CASSQLGNYEQYF